The 14 T cell receptor beta chains given below trace back to one sample, sequenced in a study of control samples from healthy donors and cancer patients. Only in-frame clones appear in the TCRdb table, and some are missing; sequencing was by immunoSEQ multiplex PCR. The sample consists of tens of thousands of clones, roughly 90% of them appearing once. Sequencing was performed on PBMCs. These receptors came from a middle-aged man with colorectal cancer.

V gene TRBV2 combines with J gene TRBJ2-1; 8 positions agree with TRBD1. The V gene end was trimmed by 2 bases and the J gene end by 5 bases; junction bases not matched to a gene: 5. Germline CDR1 reads SNHLY; CDR2 reads FYNNEI. The CDR3 is 15 amino acids. CDR3 DNA sequence: TGTGCCAGCAGTGAAAGGGACAGGAGAAACAATGAGCAGTTCTTC. Translating gives CASSERDRRNNEQFF. The whole variable domain, filled in from reference TRBV2 and TRBJ2-1, reads EPEVTQTPSHQVTQMGQEVILRCVPISNHLYFYWYRQILGQKVEFLVSFYNNEISEKSEIFDDQFSVERPDGSNFTLKIRSTKLEDSAMYFCASSERDRRNNEQFFGPGTRLTVL.

The rearrangement links TRBV7-8 to TRBJ2-2; D might be TRBD2 (6 bases). Germline-derived CDR1 and CDR2 are SGHVS and FQNEAQ. The V end was cut by 9 bases, the J end by 0 bases, with 11 bases between. CDR3 length: 14 amino acids. The CDR3 region is CASRRGTNTGELFF. As DNA, the CDR3 is TGTGCCAGTCGCCGGGGGACGAACACCGGGGAGCTGTTTTTT.

This chain connects TRBV7-3 to TRBJ2-2, with 15 bases lining up with TRBD2. CDR3 length: 19 amino acids. V was pared by 5 bases and J by 4 bases, with 11 bases of the junction left unmatched. Per the germline V gene, CDR1 is SGHTA and CDR2 is FQGTGA. This CDR3 is CASSSLSGLAGGLTGELFF. The CDR3 DNA sequence: TGTGCCAGCAGCAGTCTTTCGGGACTAGCGGGGGGTCTCACCGGGGAGCTGTTTTTT.

The genes are TRBV7-3 and TRBJ2-3; no clear D gene. Trimming removed 4 bases at V and 0 bases at J, with 11 bases between. This CDR3 has 15 amino acids. Germline values: CDR1 SGHTA, CDR2 FQGTGA. The CDR3 is CASSSQVPSTDTQYF. The CDR3 nucleotides read TGTGCCAGCAGCTCGCAAGTACCGAGCACAGATACGCAGTATTTT.

V and J are TRBV7-2 and TRBJ1-4; perhaps TRBD1 as D (5 bases). The CDR3 covers 15 residues. Trimming removed 1 base from V and 5 bases from J, with 11 bases in between. Germline V gene sequence: CDR1 SGHTA, CDR2 FQGNSA. This CDR3 reads CASSLVAGSNEKLFF. The DNA for the CDR3 is TGTGCCAGCAGCTTAGTGGCAGGGTCCAATGAAAAACTGTTTTTT.

This rearrangement joins TRBV7-2 to TRBJ2-7, with TRBD1 matching over 9 bases. This CDR3 region has 15 residues. V shed 6 bases and J 3 bases; nucleotides not matched to a gene: 9. Germline CDR1 is SGHTA and CDR2 is FQGNSA. The CDR3 DNA reads as TGTGCCAGCAGTCGGACGGGACAGGGCTTCTACGAGCAGTACTTC. Translation gives CASSRTGQGFYEQYF.

The chain uses TRBV7-3 and TRBJ2-1, with D possibly TRBD2 on 6 matching bases. Trimming shortened V by 6 bases and J by 9 bases, and 18 bases separated the two germline ends. CDR1 and CDR2 (germline): SGHTA, FQGTGA. This CDR3 has 14 amino acids. In DNA, the CDR3 is TGTGCCAGCAGTGGGACTCGCCAAGGCGGTGAGCAGTTCTTC. Its translation: CASSGTRQGGEQFF.

The chain has TRBV7-3 and TRBJ2-7; D is undetermined. The length of the CDR3 is 14 residues. In germline, CDR1 is SGHTA, CDR2 FQGTGA. Trimming took 2 bases from V and 1 from J, leaving 9 bases between them. The CDR3 region is CASSLLRGSYEQYF. CDR3 in DNA: TGTGCCAGCAGCTTACTGCGCGGATCCTACGAGCAGTACTTC.

The chain links TRBV6-5 to TRBJ2-3; 11 bases agree with TRBD2. J lost 4 bases, V lost 8 bases, and 8 bases had no gene match. Germline CDR1 and CDR2: MNHEY and SVGAGI. The CDR3 covers 15 residues. CDR3 in amino acids: CASVAGGLGADTQYF. The CDR3 DNA reads as TGTGCCAGCGTAGCGGGGGGGCTTGGGGCAGATACGCAGTATTTT.

This rearrangement joins TRBV5-1 to TRBJ2-2, with 11 bases lining up with TRBD1. The length of the CDR3 is 14 residues. The germline V gene has CDR1 SGHRS and CDR2 YFSETQ. The V gene end was trimmed by 3 bases and the J gene end by 6 bases; junction bases not matched to a gene: 1. CDR3 DNA: TGCGCCAGCAGCTCGGGACAGGGGGCCGGGGAGCTGTTTTTT. This encodes CASSSGQGAGELFF. Looking up the rest from reference TRBV5-1 and TRBJ2-2 gives the full variable domain: KAGVTQTPRYLIKTRGQQVTLSCSPISGHRSVSWYQQTPGQGLQFLFEYFSETQRNKGNFPGRFSGRQFSNSRSEMNVSTLELGDSALYLCASSSGQGAGELFFGEGSRLTVL.

The rearrangement links TRBV10-2 to TRBJ2-7; TRBD2 agrees at 13 bases. The CDR3 runs to 15 residues. The germline V gene encodes CDR1 WSHSY and CDR2 SAAADI. The trim removed 5 bases at V and 7 bases at J, leaving 8 bases unmatched. The CDR3 is CASSFWTSGGGEQYF. The CDR3, as DNA: TGCGCCAGCAGTTTTTGGACTAGCGGGGGAGGAGAGCAGTACTTC.

This chain joins TRBV5-1 and TRBJ1-5; the D is unclear. The length of the CDR3 is 17 residues. V lost 4 bases and J lost 0, with 17 bases in between. Germline loops: CDR1 SGHRS, CDR2 YFSETQ. The CDR3 region has the DNA TGCGCCAGCAGCCCCGAGCGTGTAGGGTATAGCAATCAGCCCCAGCATTTT. It translates to CASSPERVGYSNQPQHF.

CDR3: CAWSFRDRENSPLHF. The CDR3 DNA follows: TGTGCCTGGAGTTTCCGGGACAGGGAAAATTCACCCCTCCACTTT. The chain couples TRBV30 to TRBJ1-6, with 9 bases fitting TRBD1. The V segment lost 2 bases and the J segment 7 bases; nucleotides outside the gene matches: 6. The CDR3 covers 15 residues. Germline values: CDR1 GTSNPN, CDR2 SVGIG (reference sequence).

This rearrangement joins TRBV29-1 to TRBJ1-1; TRBD1 might be the D (5 bases). CDR3 size: 12 residues. Looked up from germline, CDR1 is SQVTM and CDR2 is ANQGSEA. Trimming removed 7 bases at V and 4 bases at J, with 13 bases between. The CDR3 loop reads CSARIGTTEAFF. The CDR3 nucleotides read TGCAGCGCAAGGATAGGGACCACTGAAGCTTTCTTT. Full variable domain (outside the CDR3, taken from reference TRBV29-1 and TRBJ1-1): SAVISQKPSRDICQRGTSLTIQCQVDSQVTMMFWYRQQPGQSLTLIATANQGSEATYESGFVIDKFPISRPNLTFSTLTVSNMSPEDSSIYLCSARIGTTEAFFGQGTRLTVV.